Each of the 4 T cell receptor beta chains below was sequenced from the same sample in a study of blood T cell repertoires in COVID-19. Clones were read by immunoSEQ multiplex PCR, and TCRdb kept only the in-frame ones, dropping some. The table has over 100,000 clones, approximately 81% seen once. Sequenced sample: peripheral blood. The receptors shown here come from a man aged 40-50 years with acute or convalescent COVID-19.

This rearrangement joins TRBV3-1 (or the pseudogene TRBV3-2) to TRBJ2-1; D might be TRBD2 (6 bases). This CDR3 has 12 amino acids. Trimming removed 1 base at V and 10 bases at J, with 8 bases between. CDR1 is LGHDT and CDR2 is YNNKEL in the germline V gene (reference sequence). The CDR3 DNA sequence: TGTGCCAGCAGCCAAGGGACTATCGAGCAGTTCTTC. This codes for CASSQGTIEQFF.

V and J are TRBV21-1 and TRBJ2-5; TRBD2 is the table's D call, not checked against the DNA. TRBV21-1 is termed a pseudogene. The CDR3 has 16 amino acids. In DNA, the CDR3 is TGTGCCAGCAGCCATTACGAGGGAGGGCAACAAGAGACCCAGTACTTC. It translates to CASSHYEGGQQETQYF.

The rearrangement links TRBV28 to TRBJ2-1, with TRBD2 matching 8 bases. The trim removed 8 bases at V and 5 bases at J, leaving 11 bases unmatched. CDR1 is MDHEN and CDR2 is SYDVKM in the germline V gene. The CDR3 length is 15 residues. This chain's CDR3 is CASREGGSGHNEQFF. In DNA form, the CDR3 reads TGTGCCAGCCGGGAGGGGGGTTCGGGTCACAATGAGCAGTTCTTC.

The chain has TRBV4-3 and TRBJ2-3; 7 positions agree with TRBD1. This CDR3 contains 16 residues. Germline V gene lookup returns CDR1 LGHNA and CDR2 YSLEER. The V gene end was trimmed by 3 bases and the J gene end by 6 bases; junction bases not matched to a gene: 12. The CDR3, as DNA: TGCGCCAGCAGCCACTCCAGGGGGATGGGGGCGGATACGCAGTATTTT. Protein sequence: CASSHSRGMGADTQYF.